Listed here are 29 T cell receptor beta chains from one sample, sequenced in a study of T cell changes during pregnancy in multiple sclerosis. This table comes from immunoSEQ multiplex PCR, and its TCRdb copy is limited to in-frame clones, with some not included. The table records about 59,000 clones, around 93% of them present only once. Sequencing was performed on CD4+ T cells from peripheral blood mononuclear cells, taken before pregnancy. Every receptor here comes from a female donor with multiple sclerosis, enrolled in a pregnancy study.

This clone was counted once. The CDR3 reads CASSLAGGPTDTQYF. DNA for the CDR3: TGCGCCAGCAGCCTAGCGGGAGGGCCAACAGATACGCAGTATTTT. The J gene is TRBJ2-3, the V gene TRBV4-3; 11 bases are shared with TRBD2. The CDR3 covers 15 residues. CDR1 LGHNA and CDR2 YSLEER come from the germline V gene. The J segment lost 3 bases and the V segment lost 4 bases, leaving 3 bases of the junction unmatched.

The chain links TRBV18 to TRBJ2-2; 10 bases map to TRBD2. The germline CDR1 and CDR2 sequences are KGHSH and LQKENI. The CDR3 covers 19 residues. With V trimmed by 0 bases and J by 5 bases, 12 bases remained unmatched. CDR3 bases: TGTGCCAGCTCACCACCGAGGCTAGCGGGAGCCCCGGGTACCGGGGAGCTGTTTTTT. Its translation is CASSPPRLAGAPGTGELFF.

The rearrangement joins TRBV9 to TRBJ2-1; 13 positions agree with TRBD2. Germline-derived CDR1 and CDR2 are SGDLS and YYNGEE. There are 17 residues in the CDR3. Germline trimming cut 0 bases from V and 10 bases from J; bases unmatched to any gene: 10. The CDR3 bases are TGTGCCAGCAGCGTAGCTGTTGGGGGACTAGCGGGAAACGAGCAGTTCTTC. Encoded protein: CASSVAVGGLAGNEQFF.

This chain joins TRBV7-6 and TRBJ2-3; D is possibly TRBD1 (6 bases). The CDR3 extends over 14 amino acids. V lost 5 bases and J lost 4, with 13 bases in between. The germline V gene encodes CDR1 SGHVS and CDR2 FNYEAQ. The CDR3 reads CASSRQVRSDTQYF. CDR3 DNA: TGTGCCAGCAGCCGACAGGTTAGGTCAGATACGCAGTATTTT.

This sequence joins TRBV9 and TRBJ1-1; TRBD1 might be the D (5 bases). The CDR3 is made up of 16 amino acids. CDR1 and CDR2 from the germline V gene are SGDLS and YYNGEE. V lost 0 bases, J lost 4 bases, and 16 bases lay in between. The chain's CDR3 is CASSVVGGFGATEAFF. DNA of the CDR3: TGTGCCAGCAGCGTAGTAGGAGGGTTCGGGGCCACTGAAGCTTTCTTT.

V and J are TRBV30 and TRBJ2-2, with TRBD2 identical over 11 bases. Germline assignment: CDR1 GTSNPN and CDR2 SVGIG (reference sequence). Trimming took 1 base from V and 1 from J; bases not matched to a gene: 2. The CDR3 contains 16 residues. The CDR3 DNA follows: TGTGCCTGGAGTGGTACTAGCGGGAGGAACACCGGGGAGCTGTTTTTT. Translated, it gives CAWSGTSGRNTGELFF.

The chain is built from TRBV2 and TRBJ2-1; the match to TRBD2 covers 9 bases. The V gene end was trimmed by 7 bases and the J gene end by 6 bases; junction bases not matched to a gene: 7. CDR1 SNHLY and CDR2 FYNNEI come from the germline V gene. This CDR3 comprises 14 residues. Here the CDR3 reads CASKGREGPNEQFF. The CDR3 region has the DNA TGTGCCAGCAAGGGGCGGGAGGGCCCCAATGAGCAGTTCTTC.

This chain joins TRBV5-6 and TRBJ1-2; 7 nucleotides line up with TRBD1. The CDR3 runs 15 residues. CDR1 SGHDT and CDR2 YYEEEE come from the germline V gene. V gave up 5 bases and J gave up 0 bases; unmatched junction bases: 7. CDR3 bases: TGTGCCAGCAGAAATATGGGACAGACTAACTATGGCTACACCTTC. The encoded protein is CASRNMGQTNYGYTF.

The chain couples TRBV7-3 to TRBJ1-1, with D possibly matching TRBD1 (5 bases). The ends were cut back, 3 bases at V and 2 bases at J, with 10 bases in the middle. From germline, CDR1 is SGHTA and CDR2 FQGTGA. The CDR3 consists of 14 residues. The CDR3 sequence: CASSFGGGNTEAFF. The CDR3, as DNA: TGTGCCAGCAGCTTTGGGGGGGGTAACACTGAAGCTTTCTTT.

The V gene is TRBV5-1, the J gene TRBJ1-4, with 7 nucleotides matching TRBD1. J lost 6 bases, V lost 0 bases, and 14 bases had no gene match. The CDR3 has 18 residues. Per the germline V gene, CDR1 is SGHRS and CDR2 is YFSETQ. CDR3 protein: CASSLGQGLPAIDEKLFF. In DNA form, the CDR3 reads TGCGCCAGCAGCTTGGGACAGGGTCTCCCCGCCATTGATGAAAAACTGTTTTTT.

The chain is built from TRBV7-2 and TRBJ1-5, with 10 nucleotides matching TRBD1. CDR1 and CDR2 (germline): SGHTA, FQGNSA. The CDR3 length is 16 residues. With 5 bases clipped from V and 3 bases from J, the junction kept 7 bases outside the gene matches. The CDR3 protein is CASSLDRGRHNQPQHF. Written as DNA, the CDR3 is TGTGCCAGCAGCCTAGACAGGGGGCGTCACAATCAGCCCCAGCATTTT.

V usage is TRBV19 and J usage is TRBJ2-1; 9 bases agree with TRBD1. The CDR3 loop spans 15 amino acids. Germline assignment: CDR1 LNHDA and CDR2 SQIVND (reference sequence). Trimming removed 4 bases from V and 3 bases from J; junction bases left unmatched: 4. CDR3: CASSKLGQGYNEQFF. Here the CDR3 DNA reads TGTGCCAGTAGTAAGCTGGGACAGGGCTACAATGAGCAGTTCTTC.

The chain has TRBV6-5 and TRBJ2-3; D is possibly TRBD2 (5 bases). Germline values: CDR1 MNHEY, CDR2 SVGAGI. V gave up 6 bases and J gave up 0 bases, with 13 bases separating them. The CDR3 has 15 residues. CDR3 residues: CASRKGGLSTDTQYF. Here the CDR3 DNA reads TGTGCCAGCAGGAAAGGCGGGCTTAGCACAGATACGCAGTATTTT.

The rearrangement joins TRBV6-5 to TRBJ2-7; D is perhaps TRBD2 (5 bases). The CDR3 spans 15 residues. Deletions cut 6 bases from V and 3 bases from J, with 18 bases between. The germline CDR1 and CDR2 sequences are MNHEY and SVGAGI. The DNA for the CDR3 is TGTGCCAGCAGCCCTTACAGCCTTGGACTCTACGAGCAGTACTTC. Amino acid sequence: CASSPYSLGLYEQYF.

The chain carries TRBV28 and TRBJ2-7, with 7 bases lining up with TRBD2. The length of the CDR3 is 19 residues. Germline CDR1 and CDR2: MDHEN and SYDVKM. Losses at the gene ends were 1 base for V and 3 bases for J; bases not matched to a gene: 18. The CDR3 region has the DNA TGTGCCAGCAGTTTATTTAACTGGACTAGTGAAGATGAATGCTACGAGCAGTACTTC. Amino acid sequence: CASSLFNWTSEDECYEQYF.

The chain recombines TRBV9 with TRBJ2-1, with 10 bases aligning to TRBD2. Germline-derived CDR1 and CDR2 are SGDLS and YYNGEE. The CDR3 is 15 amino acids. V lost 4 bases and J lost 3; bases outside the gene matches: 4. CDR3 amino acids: CASSRTSGLYNEQFF. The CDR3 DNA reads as TGTGCCAGCAGCCGGACTAGCGGCCTCTACAATGAGCAGTTCTTC.

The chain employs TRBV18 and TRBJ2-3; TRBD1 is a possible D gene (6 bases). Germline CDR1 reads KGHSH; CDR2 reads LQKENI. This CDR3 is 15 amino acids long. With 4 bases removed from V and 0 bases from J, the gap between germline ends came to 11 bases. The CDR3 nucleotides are TGTGCCAGCTCACTCACAGGGCAAAGCACAGATACGCAGTATTTT. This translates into CASSLTGQSTDTQYF.

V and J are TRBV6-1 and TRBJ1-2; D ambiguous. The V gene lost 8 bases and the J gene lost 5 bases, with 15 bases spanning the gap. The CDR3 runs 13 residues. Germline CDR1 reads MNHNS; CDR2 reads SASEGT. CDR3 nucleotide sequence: TGTGCCAGCCTTGAAGGACCGACTTATGGCTACACCTTC. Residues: CASLEGPTYGYTF.

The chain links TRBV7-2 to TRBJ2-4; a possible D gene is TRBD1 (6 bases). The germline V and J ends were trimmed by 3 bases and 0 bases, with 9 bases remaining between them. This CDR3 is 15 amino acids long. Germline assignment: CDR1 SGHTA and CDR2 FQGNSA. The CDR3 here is CASSLDSLAKNIQYF. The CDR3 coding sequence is TGTGCCAGCAGCTTGGACAGCCTAGCCAAAAACATTCAGTACTTC.

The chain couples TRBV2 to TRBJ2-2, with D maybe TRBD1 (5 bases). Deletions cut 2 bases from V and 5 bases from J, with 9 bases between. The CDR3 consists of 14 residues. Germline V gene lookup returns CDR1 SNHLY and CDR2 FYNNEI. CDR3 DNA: TGTGCCAGCAGTGAAACAAGGGGAACCGGGGAGCTGTTTTTT. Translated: CASSETRGTGELFF.

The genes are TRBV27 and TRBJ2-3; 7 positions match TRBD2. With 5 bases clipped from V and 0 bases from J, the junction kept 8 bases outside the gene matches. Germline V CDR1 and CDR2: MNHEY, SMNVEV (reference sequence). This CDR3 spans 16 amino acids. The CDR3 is CASSTLASTSTDTQYF. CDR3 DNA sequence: TGTGCCAGCAGTACACTAGCGTCTACTAGCACAGATACGCAGTATTTT.

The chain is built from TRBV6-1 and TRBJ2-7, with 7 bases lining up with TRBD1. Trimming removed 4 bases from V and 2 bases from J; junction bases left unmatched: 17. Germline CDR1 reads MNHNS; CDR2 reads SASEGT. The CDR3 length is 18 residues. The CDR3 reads CASSARFPSRTGAYEQYF. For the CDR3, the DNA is TGTGCCAGCAGTGCTCGGTTTCCATCGAGGACAGGAGCCTACGAGCAGTACTTC.

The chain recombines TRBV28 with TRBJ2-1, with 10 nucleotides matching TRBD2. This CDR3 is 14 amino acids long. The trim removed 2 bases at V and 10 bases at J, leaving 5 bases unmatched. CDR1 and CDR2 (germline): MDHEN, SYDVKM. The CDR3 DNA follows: TGTGCCAGCAGTTTACTAGCGGGAGTGGGGGAGCAGTTCTTC. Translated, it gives CASSLLAGVGEQFF.

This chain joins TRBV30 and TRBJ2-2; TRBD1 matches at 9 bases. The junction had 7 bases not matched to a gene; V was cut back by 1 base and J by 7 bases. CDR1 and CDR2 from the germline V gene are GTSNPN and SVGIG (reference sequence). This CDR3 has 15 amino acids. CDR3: CAWSADRGSYGELFF. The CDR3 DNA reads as TGTGCCTGGAGTGCCGACAGGGGGAGCTACGGGGAGCTGTTTTTT. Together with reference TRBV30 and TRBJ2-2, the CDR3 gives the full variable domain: SQTIHQWPATLVQPVGSPLSLECTVEGTSNPNLYWYRQAAGRGLQLLFYSVGIGQISSEVPQNLSASRPQDRQFILSSKKLLLSDSGFYLCAWSADRGSYGELFFGEGSRLTVL.

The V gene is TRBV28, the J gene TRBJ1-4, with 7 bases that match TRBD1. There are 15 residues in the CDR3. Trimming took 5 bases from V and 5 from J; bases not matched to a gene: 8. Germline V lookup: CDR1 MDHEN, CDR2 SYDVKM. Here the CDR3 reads CASSPLTGKNEKLFF. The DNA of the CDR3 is TGTGCCAGCAGTCCATTGACAGGGAAAAATGAAAAACTGTTTTTT.

The CDR3 nucleotides read TGTGCCAGCAGTGACGCAGGGGGCACTGAAGCTTTCTTT. Protein sequence: CASSDAGGTEAFF. This rearrangement joins TRBV6-1 to TRBJ1-1; TRBD1 matches 7 bases. This CDR3 has 13 residues. Germline CDR1 reads MNHNS; CDR2 reads SASEGT. V lost 3 bases to trimming and J lost 4 bases; unmatched junction nucleotides: 2.

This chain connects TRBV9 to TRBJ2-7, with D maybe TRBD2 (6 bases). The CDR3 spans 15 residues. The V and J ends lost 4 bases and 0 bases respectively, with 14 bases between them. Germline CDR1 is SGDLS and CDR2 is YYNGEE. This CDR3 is CASSLGPEGSYEQYF. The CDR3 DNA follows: TGTGCCAGCAGCTTAGGGCCGGAGGGCTCCTACGAGCAGTACTTC.

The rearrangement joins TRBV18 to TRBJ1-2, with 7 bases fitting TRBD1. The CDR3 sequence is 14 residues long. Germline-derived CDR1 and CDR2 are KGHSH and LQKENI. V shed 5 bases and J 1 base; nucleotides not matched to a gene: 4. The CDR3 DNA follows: TGTGCCAGCTCAGAGGGACAGAGTAACTATGGCTACACCTTC. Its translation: CASSEGQSNYGYTF.

CDR3 in DNA: TGTGCCAGTAGTATCGAACTAGCGGGAGATTATGAGCAGTTCTTC. Translation: CASSIELAGDYEQFF. The V gene is TRBV19, the J gene TRBJ2-1; 11 bases line up with TRBD2. With 3 bases clipped from V and 8 bases from J, the junction kept 6 bases outside the gene matches. CDR1 LNHDA and CDR2 SQIVND come from the germline V gene (reference sequence). CDR3 size: 15 residues.